This T cell receptor beta chain appears in the sequencing data of a study of T cells after yellow fever vaccination. Study observations and caveats: Only a minor proportion of clonotypes was detected across both CD4 and CD8 compartments. The bulk population could contribute abundant contaminating clonotypes to FACS-sorted repertoires. Reappearance after the booster was observed for most primary-vaccination clones (roughly 97% CD4, about 85% CD8).

The CDR3 has 14 amino acids. The J segment lost 5 bases and the V segment lost 4 bases, leaving 4 bases of the junction unmatched. In regard to this clonotype: The antigen remains undetermined.

Template switching with 5'RACE generated the TCR cDNA and added a universal primer site and UMIs. Via MiXCR, TCRdb re-called the 5' RACE reads, giving one row per CDR3 protein. The sample lists approximately 550,000 distinct CDR3 sequences, approximately 12% occurring once. Sequences were derived from PBMCs, sampled on the day of the yellow fever booster vaccination. This clonotype originated in a young man who received the YFV17D yellow fever vaccine. The V gene is TRBV12-3 or TRBV12-4, the J gene TRBJ2-7; 11 bases agree with TRBD2. The CDR3 loop is CASSSGLAADEQYF. The CDR3, as DNA: TGTGCCAGCAGTTCGGGACTAGCGGCGGACGAGCAGTACTTC.